The source of this T cell receptor (beta chain) is a study of T cell responses to AZD1222 COVID-19 vaccine. Pooling of second doses given at about 4 or about 12 weeks was done. Germline CDR1 MNHEY, CDR2 SVGEGT. CDR3 length equals 15 residues. V gave up 2 bases and J gave up 2 bases; unmatched junction bases: 4. Study results and limitations: Sampling captured repertoires only after the peak T cell response. The donor cohort was predominantly white British with a female majority, and clonal diversity may have been underestimated. Vaccine-related CD4 TCRs covered spike, predominating at 160-218 and 743-854.

Regarding this clone: As yet, its antigen is unknown.

Some clones are missing from TCRdb's copy, which holds only in-frame ones; the method was immunoSEQ multiplex PCR. The sample contains approximately 150,000 clones, roughly 88% of which appear only once. The receptor comes from an adult who received the AZD1222 COVID-19 vaccine. The source material was peripheral blood, sampled 28 days after the second AZD1222 dose. V is TRBV6-2 or TRBV6-3 and J is TRBJ2-7; 9 bases agree with TRBD1. This CDR3 is CASSYGQGFTYEQYF. CDR3 nucleotides: TGTGCCAGCAGTTACGGACAGGGGTTTACCTACGAGCAGTACTTC.